This T cell receptor beta chain was captured by sequencing in a study of siplizumab effects on memory and regulatory T cells. Study-level points and caveats: The average Treg-derived proportion among mappable alloreactive CD4+ clones was 65% to 70% with siplizumab versus more than 25% in controls. The authors did not confirm suppressive function in proliferating Tregs from siplizumab cultures. In roughly 80-95% of proliferating CD4+ or CD8+ clones, a naive or memory phenotype could not be assigned.

To note about this clone: The antigen is not known.

Repertoires were generated with immunoSEQ multiplex PCR, while TCRdb's copy carries only in-frame clones and drops some. The table lists 120,000 or so clones, roughly 92% of them singletons. CDR1 is MNHEY and CDR2 is SMNVEV in the germline V gene (reference sequence). This CDR3 comprises 17 residues. The V segment lost 4 bases and the J segment 2 bases; nucleotides outside the gene matches: 9. This TCR was recovered from a human donor in good health. Sequencing used CD4+ T cells sorted from blood. This rearrangement joins TRBV27 to TRBJ2-3; 10 bases align to TRBD2. In DNA, the CDR3 is TGTGCCAGCAGTTACCTTAGCGGGAGGTTGCCCACAGATACGCAGTATTTT. It codes for CASSYLSGRLPTDTQYF.